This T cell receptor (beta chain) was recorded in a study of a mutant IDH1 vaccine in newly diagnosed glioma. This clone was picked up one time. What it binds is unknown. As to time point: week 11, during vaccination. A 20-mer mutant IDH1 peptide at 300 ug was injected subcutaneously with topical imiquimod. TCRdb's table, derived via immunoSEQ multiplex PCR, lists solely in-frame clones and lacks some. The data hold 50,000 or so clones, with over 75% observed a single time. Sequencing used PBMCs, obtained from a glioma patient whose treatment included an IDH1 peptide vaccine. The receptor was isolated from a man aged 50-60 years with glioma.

The CDR3 sequence is CASRLSGLAGGQGNEQFF. CDR3 bases: TGTGCCAGCAGGCTATCCGGGCTAGCGGGAGGGCAGGGGAATGAGCAGTTCTTC. The chain combines TRBV28 with TRBJ2-1; TRBD2 aligns across 12 bases. The V segment lost 6 bases and the J segment 7 bases; nucleotides outside the gene matches: 16. CDR1 and CDR2 from the germline V gene are MDHEN and SYDVKM. The CDR3 contains 18 residues.